This T cell receptor beta chain was obtained from a study of blood T cell repertoires in COVID-19 (dated by TCRdb to 2018 to 2020). In the study overall: Samples from collaborators originated in the United States, Italy and Spain and spanned both the acute and convalescent phases of COVID-19. The prospective study material was composed of cDNA or gDNA derived from T cells, B-cell-depleted T cells, or PBMCs. The dataset comprised deeply sampled blood TCRbeta repertoires from subjects exposed to, actively infected with, or recovered from COVID-19. A freely available public database, intended as a resource for researchers studying the immune response to SARS-CoV-2, is where the repertoires were released. The samples were drawn from the first 160 participants of the ongoing ImmuneRACE study and from over a thousand subjects provided by 6 global collaborators. Nearly every sample came with metadata listing a de-identified subject ID, COVID-19 status, age in years and sex. Where available, HLA class I and class II types were obtained from metadata supplied by the sample provider rather than from assay-based typing.

One collaborating source in Seattle enrolled patients during active infection and followed them longitudinally through the course of disease. Each collaborating institution followed its own protocols to collect whole blood in K2EDTA tubes. For TCRbeta analysis, collaborators shipped samples in one of three forms: frozen whole blood, isolated PBMCs, or DNA extracted from either of those sample types. CDR1 and CDR2 (LNHDA, SQIVND) derive from the germline V gene (reference sequence). The cysteine opens and the phenylalanine closes a CDR3 of 13 amino acids. Only the CDR3 part of the read is kept: 39 bases, read in frame from the first base. Ends trimmed: V by 8 bases, J by 6 bases; bases unmatched to a gene: 4. Turning to this clone: There is no known antigen for this receptor. Base qualities were left out, and no much larger clone turns up one base away.

The immunoSEQ Assay, a bias-controlled multiplex PCR, was used to amplify TCRbeta CDR3 regions from genomic DNA. As for how the authors treated the data: The number of nucleated cells in each sample was estimated from the amplification of reference gene primers within the assay. Sequence reads were collapsed and filtered to measure the absolute abundance of every unique TCRbeta CDR3 rearrangement. Productive Simpson clonality was computed per sample as the square root of Simpson's diversity index over productive rearrangements. TCRdb obtained this table from immuneACCESS and retained in-frame rearrangements with V and J assigned. These tables miss some clones; where compared with another copy, unresolved V genes account for less than half of the shortfall, and the remainder is unexplained. Clone size and the V and J calls come from that table; the DNA yielded D and trimming. The sample has about 56,000 clones on record, 85% to 90% of them singletons. The top ten constitute around two fifths of the sample.

General conclusions and limits of the study: The quantity of clinical and demographic metadata differed by source and by participant and was supplied without curation.

This sequence originates from a woman aged 55 to 70 with COVID-19, enrolled during active disease. The sample was peripheral blood. The chain couples TRBV19 to TRBJ2-3, and 11 junction bases match TRBD1. The CDR3 is CASGQGASDTQYF. Here is the DNA: TGTGCCAGTGGACAGGGGGCTTCCGATACGCAGTATTTT.